This TCR beta chain was sequenced during a study of PD-1 blockade in classical Hodgkin lymphoma. The data were produced by immunoSEQ multiplex PCR, yet TCRdb's version contains in-frame clones alone and is incomplete. The sample gives 13,000 or so clones, around 77% of which show up once; approximately 26% is in the top ten. Every single patient, without exception, relapsed after autologous stem cell transplantation, and brentuximab vedotin exposure varied. As concerns this clone: A junction end diverges from the germline sequence, so it may reflect a read error.

The CDR3 extends over 15 amino acids. CDR1 and CDR2 (germline): MNHNS, SASEGT. This TCR was recovered from a human donor with classical Hodgkin lymphoma. The gene calls are TRBV6-1 and TRBJ1-4; D is perhaps TRBD1 (6 bases). The source material was peripheral blood mononuclear cells (PBMCs), sampled at baseline. CDR3 loop: CFVSGALSFNEKLFF. Written as DNA, the CDR3 is TGCTTCGTTTCGGGGGCGTTGTCCTTTAATGAAAAACTGTTTTTT.